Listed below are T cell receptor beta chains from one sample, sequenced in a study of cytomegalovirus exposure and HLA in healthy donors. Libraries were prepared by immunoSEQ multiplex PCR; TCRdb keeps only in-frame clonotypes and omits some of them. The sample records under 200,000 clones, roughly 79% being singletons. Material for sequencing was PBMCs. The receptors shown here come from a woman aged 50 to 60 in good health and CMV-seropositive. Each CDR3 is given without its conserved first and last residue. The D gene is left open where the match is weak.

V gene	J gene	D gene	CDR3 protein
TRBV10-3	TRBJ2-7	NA	AISGGQAYEQY
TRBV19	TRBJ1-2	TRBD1	ASSVSSGTGFSSAYT
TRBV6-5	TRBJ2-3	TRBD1	ASRTGTGATDTQY
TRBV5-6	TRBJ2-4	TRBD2	ASSFGLAGVWDIQY
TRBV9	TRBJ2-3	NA	ASSVGGRPDTQY
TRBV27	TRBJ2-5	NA	ASSLREQETQY
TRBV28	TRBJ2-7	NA	ASSLPPTYEQY
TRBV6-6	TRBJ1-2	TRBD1	ASDNRGTNYGYT
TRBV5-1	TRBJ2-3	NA	ASSLSSGTDTQY
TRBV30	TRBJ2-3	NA	ACTGGGGPLGTQY
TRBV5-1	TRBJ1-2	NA	ASSLGSSLMGYT
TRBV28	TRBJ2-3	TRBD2	ASSLLAGGRGGTDTQY
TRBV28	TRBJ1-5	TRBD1	ASSPGQGSSNQPQH
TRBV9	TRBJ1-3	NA	ASRSSGSSGNTIY
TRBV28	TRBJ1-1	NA	ASALSRGNTEAF
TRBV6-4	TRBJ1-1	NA	ASSTGTENTEAF
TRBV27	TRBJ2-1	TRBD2	ASSSFGGGAPNEQF
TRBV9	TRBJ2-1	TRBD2	ASSVRGGAYNEQF
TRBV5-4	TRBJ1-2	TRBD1	ASSLGTGRSGYT
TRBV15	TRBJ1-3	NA	ATSTRVGVSGNTIY
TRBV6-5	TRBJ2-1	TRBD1	ASSSTGGSGNEQF
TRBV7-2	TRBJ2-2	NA	ASSSRPGGRDTGELF
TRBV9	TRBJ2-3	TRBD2	ASSVGQAGGLVDTQY